Each of the 22 T cell receptor beta chains below was sequenced from the same sample in a study of CXCR3-negative and CXCR3-positive naive CD8 T cells. Whole-study results and caveats: Naive cells that were CXCR3-positive had more hydrophobic TRB CDR3s (compared with CXCR3-negative naive cells).

Their target antigens are unknown. The authors made the TRB cDNA libraries by 5' RACE using UMI labels. One entry per CDR3 protein, without DNA, is what TCRdb gives after re-calling the 5' RACE reads. Its table records 150,000 or so distinct CDR3 sequences. The source material was naive CXCR3+ CD8+ T cells from blood. Specified subset: CD45RO-CCR7+CD27+CD95- naive CD8+ T cells expressing CXCR3 (TNR3+). The receptor source for this set is a human donor in good health. Some clones in this sample may be carry-over from other donors' samples.

The chain recombines TRBV5-1 with TRBJ2-3; as DNA is missing, the TRBD2 call by TCRdb cannot be tested. This CDR3 has 16 amino acids. Germline loops: CDR1 SGHRS, CDR2 YFSETQ. CDR3 region: CPSSFRRGRVTDTQYF. Full variable domain (rest looked up from reference TRBV5-1 and TRBJ2-3): KAGVTQTPRYLIKTRGQQVTLSCSPISGHRSVSWYQQTPGQGLQFLFEYFSETQRNKGNFPGRFSGRQFSNSRSEMNVSTLELGDSALYLCPSSFRRGRVTDTQYFGPGTRLTVL.

This CDR3 is CASSQGLNLNEQFF. The genes are TRBV3-1 and TRBJ2-1. The CDR3 totals 14 residues. CDR1 LGHDT and CDR2 YNNKEL come from the germline V gene (reference sequence).

The rearrangement joins TRBV6-6 to TRBJ2-7; as DNA is missing, the TRBD2 call by TCRdb cannot be tested. This CDR3 spans 17 amino acids. Germline CDR1 reads MNHNY; CDR2 reads SVGAGI (reference sequence). This chain's CDR3 is CASSYSSGRAIAYEQYF.

The chain combines TRBV29-1 with TRBJ2-1; the TCRdb call, TRBD2, lacks DNA for checking. Germline CDR1 and CDR2: SQVTM and ANQGSEA. The CDR3 has 11 amino acids. The CDR3 sequence is CSVPGASKQFF.

The rearrangement joins TRBV7-9 to TRBJ1-1. The germline V gene encodes CDR1 SEHNR and CDR2 FQNEAQ (reference sequence). The CDR3 has 14 amino acids. CDR3 sequence: CASSTTEGNTEAFF. Combining the CDR3 with reference TRBV7-9 and TRBJ1-1 gives the whole variable domain DTGVSQNPRHKITKRGQNVTFRCDPISEHNRLYWYRQTLGQGPEFLTYFQNEAQLEKSRLLSDRFSAERPKGSFSTLEIQRTEQGDSAMYLCASSTTEGNTEAFFGQGTRLTVV.

This rearrangement joins TRBV7-3 to TRBJ2-1; without DNA, the TCRdb call of TRBD1 cannot be checked. The germline V gene encodes CDR1 SGHTA and CDR2 FQGTGA. This CDR3 region has 13 residues. CDR3 residues: CASSRGGNNEQFF.

The rearrangement uses TRBV19 and TRBJ2-7; TCRdb designates TRBD1, a call that cannot be tested without DNA. The CDR3 is made up of 14 amino acids. Germline loops: CDR1 LNHDA, CDR2 SQIVND (reference sequence). CDR3: CASSITTGFYEQYF. The full variable domain, its missing parts supplied by reference TRBV19 and TRBJ2-7, is DGGITQSPKYLFRKEGQNVTLSCEQNLNHDAMYWYRQDPGQGLRLIYYSQIVNDFQKGDIAEGYSVSREKKESFPLTVTSAQKNPTAFYLCASSITTGFYEQYFGPGTRLTVT.

The chain has TRBV20-1 and TRBJ2-1; TCRdb indicates TRBD1, and absent DNA this call remains unverified. Germline V gives CDR1 DFQATT, CDR2 SNEGSKA (reference sequence). The CDR3 is 16 residues long. This CDR3 reads CSARVGGGKSYNEQFF.

This chain uses TRBV28 with TRBJ2-1; TCRdb reports TRBD2, a call that lacks DNA to check it against. This CDR3 is 11 amino acids long. Looked up from germline, CDR1 is MDHEN and CDR2 is SYDVKM. CDR3 region: CASGLAVEQFF.

The chain is built from TRBV29-1 and TRBJ1-5; TCRdb selects TRBD1, and the lack of DNA leaves this call unchecked. Germline V gene data show CDR1 as SQVTM and CDR2 as ANQGSEA. This CDR3 spans 13 amino acids. CDR3 amino acids: CSGGQGPGQPQHF.

The V call is TRBV9, the J call TRBJ2-1; the D call of TRBD2 rests on TCRdb alone, since no DNA is present to check it. The V gene's germline CDR1 is SGDLS and CDR2 YYNGEE. CDR3 length: 16 amino acids. CDR3: CASSVGSGALYNEQFF.

The chain is built from TRBV27 and TRBJ2-2. The CDR3 has 11 residues. Germline V gene lookup returns CDR1 MNHEY and CDR2 SMNVEV (reference sequence). The chain's CDR3 is CASRNTGELFF.

V is TRBV10-3 and J is TRBJ2-7; no DNA is available, so the TRBD2 call from TCRdb remains unchecked. Per the germline V gene, CDR1 is ENHRY and CDR2 is SYGVKD. This CDR3 region has 14 residues. CDR3 region: CAKRLAGVAYEQYF.

This chain's CDR3 is CASPRDRVLDEQFF. The rearrangement joins TRBV2 to TRBJ2-1; as DNA is missing, the TRBD1 call by TCRdb cannot be tested. Germline V CDR1 and CDR2: SNHLY, FYNNEI. The CDR3 sequence is 14 residues long. Full variable domain (remainder filled in from reference TRBV2 and TRBJ2-1): EPEVTQTPSHQVTQMGQEVILRCVPISNHLYFYWYRQILGQKVEFLVSFYNNEISEKSEIFDDQFSVERPDGSNFTLKIRSTKLEDSAMYFCASPRDRVLDEQFFGPGTRLTVL.

This chain uses TRBV25-1 with TRBJ2-1; TCRdb's assignment of TRBD1 cannot be checked, as there is no DNA. The CDR3 is 13 amino acids. The V gene's germline CDR1 is MGHDK and CDR2 SYGVNS. The CDR3 sequence is CASSEWGRGEQFF.

The rearrangement uses TRBV29-1 and TRBJ2-3. CDR1 and CDR2 (germline): SQVTM, ANQGSEA. The CDR3 is 13 residues long. The CDR3 reads CSVEPDSSDTQYF.

V gene TRBV5-5 combines with J gene TRBJ2-2; the TRBD2 assignment by TCRdb is unverifiable without DNA. The germline V gene has CDR1 SGHKS and CDR2 YYEKEE (reference sequence). The CDR3 extends over 16 amino acids. CDR3 protein: CASSHEREANTGELFF.

CDR3 region: CASRTQGFSYEQYF. The chain links TRBV5-1 to TRBJ2-7; TCRdb designates TRBD1, a call that cannot be tested without DNA. CDR1 and CDR2 from the germline V gene are SGHRS and YFSETQ. The CDR3 extends over 14 amino acids.

The V and J genes are TRBV13 and TRBJ2-1; TCRdb outputs TRBD1, but without DNA this stays unchecked. Per germline, CDR1 PRHDT and CDR2 FYEKMQ (reference sequence). CDR3 size: 17 residues. CDR3 loop: CASSSIHRVRSYNEQFF.

The CDR3 protein is CASSRLAVSYNEQFF. The gene calls are TRBV7-9 and TRBJ2-1; TCRdb names TRBD2, which stays unverified in the absence of DNA. CDR1 is SEHNR and CDR2 is FQNEAQ in the germline V gene (reference sequence). CDR3 length equals 15 residues. The full variable domain, with the rest looked up from reference TRBV7-9 and TRBJ2-1, is DTGVSQNPRHKITKRGQNVTFRCDPISEHNRLYWYRQTLGQGPEFLTYFQNEAQLEKSRLLSDRFSAERPKGSFSTLEIQRTEQGDSAMYLCASSRLAVSYNEQFFGPGTRLTVL.

The chain combines TRBV12-3 or TRBV12-4 with TRBJ1-5; TCRdb designates TRBD1, a call that cannot be tested without DNA. The CDR3 contains 12 residues. The CDR3 protein is CASSGGPQPQHF.

The chain combines TRBV5-5 with TRBJ2-7; TCRdb's assignment of TRBD1 cannot be checked, as there is no DNA. This CDR3 has 14 residues. CDR1 and CDR2 (germline): SGHKS, YYEKEE (reference sequence). The CDR3 is CASSFSTGDYEQYF. The full variable domain, with the rest looked up from reference TRBV5-5 and TRBJ2-7, is DAGVTQSPTHLIKTRGQQVTLRCSPISGHKSVSWYQQVLGQGPQFIFQYYEKEERGRGNFPDRFSARQFPNYSSELNVNALLLGDSALYLCASSFSTGDYEQYFGPGTRLTVT.